Many counts were recorded for the clone carrying this T cell receptor (beta chain). Its specificity is not known. Criteria for exclusion of patients were uncontrolled infection, other autoimmune disease, pregnancy or lactation. This CDR3 region has 15 residues. The V gene lost 1 base and the J gene lost 0 bases, with 7 bases spanning the gap. Per the germline V gene, CDR1 is SGHTA and CDR2 is FQGNSA. This sample stems from a study of T cells in Graves' hyperthyroidism and ophthalmopathy. Notes on the study in general: Most clonotypes that expanded in the thyroid above 0.001 also showed up in blood. Ophthalmopathy was separated from stable hyperthyroidism by a 13 V-J model.

It was RNA transcripts that yielded the amplified TCR beta CDR3 regions. HTBI primers were used for first-round RT-PCR of the TCR CDR3. A single record per CDR3 protein comes from TCRdb applying MiXCR to the multiplex PCR reads. Here the sample spans roughly 180,000 distinct CDR3 sequences, about 15% being singletons. Sequenced input: blood. This TCR was sampled from a woman aged 45-60 years with Graves' hyperthyroidism. The V and J genes are TRBV7-2 and TRBJ1-3; D call uncertain. The CDR3 bases are TGTGCCAGCAGCTTAGTTGTCAGCTCTGGAAACACCATATATTTT. It encodes CASSLVVSSGNTIYF. Combining the CDR3 with reference TRBV7-2 and TRBJ1-3 gives the whole variable domain GAGVSQSPSNKVTEKGKDVELRCDPISGHTALYWYRQSLGQGLEFLIYFQGNSAPDKSGLPSDRFSAERTGGSVSTLTIQRTQQEDSAVYLCASSLVVSSGNTIYFGEGSWLTVV.